Given below is one T cell receptor beta chain in context. The antigen is unknown. These data are taken from a study of shared clonotypes between healthy human individuals. TCRdb keeps only in-frame clones here, not all; method: immunoSEQ multiplex PCR. The profile covers 2 million to 2.5 million clones, with less than 95% appearing a single time and 0.37% taken by the ten largest. Per the germline V gene, CDR1 is SNHLY and CDR2 is FYNNEI. The CDR3 length is 16 residues. Trimming took off 0 bases at V and 3 bases at J, with 15 bases between the two ends. Study-wide findings and caveats: In having few donors, the study represented limited genetic and exposure-history diversity. Estimated clonotype richness was generally higher in naive than memory subsets.

The chain employs TRBV2 and TRBJ2-7; no firm D call. The sequence derives from a man younger than 35 in good health. Some clones in this sample may be carry-over from other donors' samples. The sequenced sample consisted of naive CD4+ T cells from PBMCs. Subset of the sample: CD45RA+ positively selected. This chain's CDR3 is CASSEAFLPHRYEQYF. CDR3 nucleotides: TGTGCCAGCAGTGAAGCTTTCCTCCCTCACCGCTACGAGCAGTACTTC.